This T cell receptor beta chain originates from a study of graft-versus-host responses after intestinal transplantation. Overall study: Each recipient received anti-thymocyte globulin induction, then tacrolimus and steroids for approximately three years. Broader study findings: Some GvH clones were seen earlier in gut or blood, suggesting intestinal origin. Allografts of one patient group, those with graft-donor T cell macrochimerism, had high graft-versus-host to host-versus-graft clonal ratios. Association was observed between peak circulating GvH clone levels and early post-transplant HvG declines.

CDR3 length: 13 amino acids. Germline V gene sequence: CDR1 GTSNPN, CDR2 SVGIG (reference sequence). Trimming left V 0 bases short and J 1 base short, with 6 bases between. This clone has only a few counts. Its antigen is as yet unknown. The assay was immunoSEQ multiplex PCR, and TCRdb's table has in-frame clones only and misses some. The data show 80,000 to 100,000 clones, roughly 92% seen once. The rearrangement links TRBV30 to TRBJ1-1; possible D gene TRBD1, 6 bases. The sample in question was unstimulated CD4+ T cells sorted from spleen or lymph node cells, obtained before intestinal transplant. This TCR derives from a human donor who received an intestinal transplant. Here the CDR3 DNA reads TGTGCCTGGAGTGTGGGACAGAACACTGAAGCTTTCTTT. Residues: CAWSVGQNTEAFF. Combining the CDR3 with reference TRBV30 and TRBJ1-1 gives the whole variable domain SQTIHQWPATLVQPVGSPLSLECTVEGTSNPNLYWYRQAAGRGLQLLFYSVGIGQISSEVPQNLSASRPQDRQFILSSKKLLLSDSGFYLCAWSVGQNTEAFFGQGTRLTVV.